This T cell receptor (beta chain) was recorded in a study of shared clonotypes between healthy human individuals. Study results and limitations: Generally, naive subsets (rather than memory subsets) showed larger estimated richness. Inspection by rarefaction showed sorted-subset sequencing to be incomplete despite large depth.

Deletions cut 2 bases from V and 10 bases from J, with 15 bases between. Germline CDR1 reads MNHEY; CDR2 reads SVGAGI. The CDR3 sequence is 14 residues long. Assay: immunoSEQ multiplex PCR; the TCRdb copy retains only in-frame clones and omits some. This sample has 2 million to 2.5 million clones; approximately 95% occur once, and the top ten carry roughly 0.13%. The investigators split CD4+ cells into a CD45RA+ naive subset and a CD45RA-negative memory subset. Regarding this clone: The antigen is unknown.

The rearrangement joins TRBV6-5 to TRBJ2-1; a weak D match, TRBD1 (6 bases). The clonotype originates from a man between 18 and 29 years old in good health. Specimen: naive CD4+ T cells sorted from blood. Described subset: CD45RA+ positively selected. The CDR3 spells CASSYGNRVREQFF. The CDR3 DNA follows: TGTGCCAGCAGTTACGGAAACAGGGTTCGCGAGCAGTTCTTC.